This T cell receptor (beta chain) was captured by sequencing in a study of cytomegalovirus exposure and HLA in healthy donors. Germline CDR1 and CDR2: WSHSY and SAAADI. V shed 3 bases, J shed 4 bases, and the junction held 10 bases outside the gene matches. There are 17 residues in the CDR3. Each donor was nominally healthy when sampled (though unrecorded immune exposures were likely). This PCR relied on a set of 60 Vbeta primers and 13 Jbeta primers. Sequenced by immunoSEQ multiplex PCR; TCRdb stores in-frame clones only, minus some. The table includes around 120,000 clones, around three quarters detected once. This clone has a handful of counts. Its antigen is not known. Points from the study as a whole: Earlier results showed most TCR beta V segments being productive about 87% or about 30% of the time. Common viral pathogens seemed, in a later analysis, to connect with several of the most significant clusters. The authors later found HLA-associated TCR beta chains more clonally expanded than equally common others.

The sequenced sample was PBMCs. The V gene is TRBV10-2, the J gene TRBJ2-3; 10 bases are shared with TRBD2. The clonotype comes from a man aged 18 to 29 in good health and CMV-seronegative. CDR3 loop: CASSDPTSGMLADTQYF. The CDR3 DNA is TGCGCCAGCAGTGACCCTACTAGCGGGATGCTGGCAGATACGCAGTATTTT.